This paragraph covers one T cell receptor (beta chain) sequence. The data originate from a study of blood T cells in healthy people across ages. PCR was performed a second time for about 7 to 11 cycles using a sample-barcoded 5' primer and a J-beta primer mix. Each CDR3 protein is one row after TCRdb ran MiXCR on the 5' RACE reads. In the table there are 790,000 or so distinct CDR3 sequences, roughly three fifths of which are singletons. The CDR3 has 12 amino acids. V lost 5 bases, J lost 3 bases, and 3 bases stayed unmatched. Germline V gene data show CDR1 as DFQATT and CDR2 as SNEGSKA (reference sequence).

Sequenced sample: blood. This TCR was sampled from a man aged 35-49 years in good health. The chain recombines TRBV20-1 with TRBJ2-5; TRBD2 agrees at 7 bases. CDR3 nucleotides: TGCAGTGCTCGGCGGGAGAAAGAGACCCAGTACTTC. Protein sequence: CSARREKETQYF.